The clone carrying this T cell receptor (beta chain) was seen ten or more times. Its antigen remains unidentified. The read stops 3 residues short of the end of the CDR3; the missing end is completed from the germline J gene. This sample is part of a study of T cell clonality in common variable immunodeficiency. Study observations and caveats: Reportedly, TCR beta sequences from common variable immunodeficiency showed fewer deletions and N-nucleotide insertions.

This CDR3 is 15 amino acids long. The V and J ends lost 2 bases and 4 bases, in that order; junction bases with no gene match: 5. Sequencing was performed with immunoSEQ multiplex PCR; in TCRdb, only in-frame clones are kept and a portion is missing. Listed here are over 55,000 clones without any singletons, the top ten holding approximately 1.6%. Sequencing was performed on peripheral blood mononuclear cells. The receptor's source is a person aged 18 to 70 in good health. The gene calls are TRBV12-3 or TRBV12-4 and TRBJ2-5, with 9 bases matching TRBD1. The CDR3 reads CASSLSGTGLETQYF. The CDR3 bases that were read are TGTGCCAGCAGTTTATCCGGGACAGGGCTAGAGACC.